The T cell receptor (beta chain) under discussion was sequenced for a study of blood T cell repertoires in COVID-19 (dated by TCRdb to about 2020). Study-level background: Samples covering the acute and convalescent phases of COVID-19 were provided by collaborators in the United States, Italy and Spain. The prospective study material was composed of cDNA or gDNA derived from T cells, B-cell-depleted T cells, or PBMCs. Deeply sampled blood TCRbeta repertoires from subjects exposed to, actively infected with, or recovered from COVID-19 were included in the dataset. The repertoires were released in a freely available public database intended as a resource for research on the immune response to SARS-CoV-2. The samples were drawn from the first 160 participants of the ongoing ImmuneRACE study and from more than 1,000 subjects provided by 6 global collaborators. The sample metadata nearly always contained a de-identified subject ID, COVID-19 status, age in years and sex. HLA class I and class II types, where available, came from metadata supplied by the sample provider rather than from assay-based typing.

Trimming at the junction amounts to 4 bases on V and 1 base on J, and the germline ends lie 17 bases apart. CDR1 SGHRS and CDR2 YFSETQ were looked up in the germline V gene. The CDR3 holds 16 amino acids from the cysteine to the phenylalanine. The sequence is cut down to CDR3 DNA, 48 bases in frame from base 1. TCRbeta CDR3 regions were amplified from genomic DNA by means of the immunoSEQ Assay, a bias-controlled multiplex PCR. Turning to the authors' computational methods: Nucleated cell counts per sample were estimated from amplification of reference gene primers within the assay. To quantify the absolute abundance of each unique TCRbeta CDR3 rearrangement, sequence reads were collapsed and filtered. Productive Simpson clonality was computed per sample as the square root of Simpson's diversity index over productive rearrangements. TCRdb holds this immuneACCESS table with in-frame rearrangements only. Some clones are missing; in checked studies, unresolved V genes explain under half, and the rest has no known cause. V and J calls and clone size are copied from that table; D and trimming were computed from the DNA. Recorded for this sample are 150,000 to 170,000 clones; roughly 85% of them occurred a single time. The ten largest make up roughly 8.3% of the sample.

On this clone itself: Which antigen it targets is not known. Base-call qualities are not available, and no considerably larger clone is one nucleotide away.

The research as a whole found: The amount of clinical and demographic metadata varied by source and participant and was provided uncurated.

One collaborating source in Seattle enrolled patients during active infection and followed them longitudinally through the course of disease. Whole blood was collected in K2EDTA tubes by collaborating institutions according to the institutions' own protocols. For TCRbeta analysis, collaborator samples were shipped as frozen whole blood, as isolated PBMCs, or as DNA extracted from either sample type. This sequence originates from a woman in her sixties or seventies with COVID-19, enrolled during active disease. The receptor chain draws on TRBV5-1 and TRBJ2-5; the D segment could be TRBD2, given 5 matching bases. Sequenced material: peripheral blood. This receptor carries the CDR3 CASSVGWGETQETQYF. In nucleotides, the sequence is TGCGCCAGCAGCGTGGGTTGGGGAGAAACCCAAGAGACCCAGTACTTC.